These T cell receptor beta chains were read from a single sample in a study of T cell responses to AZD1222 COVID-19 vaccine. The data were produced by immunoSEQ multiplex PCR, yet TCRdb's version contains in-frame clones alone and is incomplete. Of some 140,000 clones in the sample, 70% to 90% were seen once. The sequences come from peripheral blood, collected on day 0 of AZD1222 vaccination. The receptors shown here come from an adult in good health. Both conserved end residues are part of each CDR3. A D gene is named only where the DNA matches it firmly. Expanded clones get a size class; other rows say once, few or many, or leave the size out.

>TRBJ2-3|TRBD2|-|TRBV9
TGTGCCAGCAGCGTGATAGCGGGAGGGGTCGCAGATACGCAGTATTTT
CASSVIAGGVADTQYF
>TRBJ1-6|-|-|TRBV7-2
TGTGCCAGCAGCTTATGGGGGGTAAATTCACCCCTCCACTTT
CASSLWGVNSPLHF
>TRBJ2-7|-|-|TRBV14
TGTGCCAGCAGCCAGACCCAGCGCGAGCAGTACTTC
CASSQTQREQYF
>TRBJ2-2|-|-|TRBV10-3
TGTGCCATCAGTGAGCAGACAGCCGGGGAGCTGTTTTTT
CAISEQTAGELFF
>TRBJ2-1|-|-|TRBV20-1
TGCAGTGCTAGGGACCTAGGGGAGCAGTTCTTC
CSARDLGEQFF
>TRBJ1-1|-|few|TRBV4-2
TGTGCCAGCAGCCACTCCCAGGGCAGCACTGAAGCTTTCTTT
CASSHSQGSTEAFF
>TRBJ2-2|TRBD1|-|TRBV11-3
TGTGCCAGCAGCTTAGTAGGGGACAGGGTGTGGACCGGGGAGCTGTTTTTT
CASSLVGDRVWTGELFF
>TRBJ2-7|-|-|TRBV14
TGTGCCAGCAGCCAGGGGGGGCGGCTTTCCTACGAGCAGTACTTC
CASSQGGRLSYEQYF
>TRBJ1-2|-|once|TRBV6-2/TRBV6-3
TGTGCCAGCAGTTACTCGATGATCCAGGAAGGTGGCTACACCTTC
CASSYSMIQEGGYTF
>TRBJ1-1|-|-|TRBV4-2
TGTGCCAGCAGCCAAGTTCGGGGGGGAAACACTGAAGCTTTCTTT
CASSQVRGGNTEAFF
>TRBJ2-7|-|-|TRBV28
TGTGCCAGCAGTTTCCCCAGGGAATTCTCCGAGCAGTACTTC
CASSFPREFSEQYF
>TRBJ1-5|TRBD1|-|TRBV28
TGTGCCAGCAGTCCCAACCCTACAGGGGGCCAGCCCCAGCATTTT
CASSPNPTGGQPQHF
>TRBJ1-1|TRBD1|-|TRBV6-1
TGTGCCAGCAGTGACCCCAGGACAGGGGGTGGTGGCACTGAAGCTTTCTTT
CASSDPRTGGGGTEAFF
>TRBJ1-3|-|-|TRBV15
TGTGCCACCAGCAGCGACCCCCGCTCTGGAAACACCATATATTTT
CATSSDPRSGNTIYF
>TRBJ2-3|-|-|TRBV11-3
TGTGCCAGCAGCCTAAGTAGCGGTCAATACACAGATACGCAGTATTTT
CASSLSSGQYTDTQYF
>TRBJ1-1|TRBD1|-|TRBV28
TGTGCCACTACCTACAGGGGAGGCCACACTGAAGCTTTCTTT
CATTYRGGHTEAFF
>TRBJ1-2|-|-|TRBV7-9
TGTGCCAGCAGCGTACAGGGCTATGGCTACACCTTC
CASSVQGYGYTF
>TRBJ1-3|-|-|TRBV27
TGTGCCAGCAGTTTTTCAGGGGTGGAAAACACCATATATTTT
CASSFSGVENTIYF
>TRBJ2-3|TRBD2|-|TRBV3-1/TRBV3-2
TGTGCCAGCAGCCAAGGCCTAGCGGGAGGTGGAGGGACAGATACGCAGTATTTT
CASSQGLAGGGGTDTQYF
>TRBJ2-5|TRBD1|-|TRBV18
TGTGCCAGCTCAACCCGACAGGGACGGGAGACCCAGTACTTC
CASSTRQGRETQYF
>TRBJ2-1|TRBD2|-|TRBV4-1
TGCGCCAGCAGCCGGACGATTAGCGGGGAGTCCTACAATGAGCAGTTCTTC
CASSRTISGESYNEQFF
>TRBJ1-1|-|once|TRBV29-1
TGCAGCGTTGATTTTAGGGGTGAGAACACTGAAGCTTTCTTT
CSVDFRGENTEAFF
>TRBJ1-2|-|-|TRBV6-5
TGTGCCAGCAGTTACTCAGGAAAGGCCAACTATGGCTGCACCTTC
CASSYSGKANYGCTF
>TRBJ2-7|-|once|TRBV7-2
TGTGCCAGCAGCTCCCAGACCGGATCTGGGGCAGAGCAGTACTTC
CASSSQTGSGAEQYF
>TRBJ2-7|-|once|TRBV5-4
TGTGCCAGCAGCCTGGCGGAGGGAACCTCCTACGAGCAGTACTTC
CASSLAEGTSYEQYF
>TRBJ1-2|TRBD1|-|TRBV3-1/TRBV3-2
TGTGCCAGCAGCCAACCGGGACAGGGAATCTTAAACTTC
CASSQPGQGILNF
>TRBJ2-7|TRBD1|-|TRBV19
TGTGCCAGTAGTATATCCAACAGGGGGTACGAGCAGTACTTC
CASSISNRGYEQYF
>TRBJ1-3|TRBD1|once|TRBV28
TGTGCCAGCACCGAAACCGGGGCAGGGGGGAACACCATATATTTT
CASTETGAGGNTIYF
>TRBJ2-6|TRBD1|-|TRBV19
TGTGCCAGTAGTACCCAGACAGGGCCTGGGGCCAACGTCCTGACTTTC
CASSTQTGPGANVLTF
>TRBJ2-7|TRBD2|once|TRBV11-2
TGTGCCAGCAGCTTGTGGACTAGCCCGTACGAGCAGTACTTC
CASSLWTSPYEQYF
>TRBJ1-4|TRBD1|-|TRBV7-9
TGTGCCAGCAGCGCGGCTCGGACAGGGGGCGGAAAACTGTTTTTT
CASSAARTGGGKLFF
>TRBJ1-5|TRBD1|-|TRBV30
TGTGCCTGGAGCGCTTGGACAGGGGCTAATCAGCCCCAGCATTTT
CAWSAWTGANQPQHF